This T cell receptor beta chain originates from a study of Ad26.COV2.S vaccination and SARS-CoV-2 variants. On this clone: Its antigen is currently unknown.

The study's findings and limits: Greater spike-specific TCR breadth was seen in vaccine recipients than in placebo recipients.

The CDR3 sequence is 15 residues long. Germline loops: CDR1 MGHRA, CDR2 YSYEKL. The V segment lost 6 bases and the J segment 3 bases; nucleotides outside the gene matches: 8. The treatment denotes: 15 to 20 received Ad26.COV2.S at low or high dose, single or two shots; 5 received placebo; per-sample allocation not given. Day 63 following the first vaccine or placebo injection was when the samples were taken. The sample came from a Boston adult aged 18-55 years. In the vaccine, an Ad26 vector expressed the SARS-CoV-2 spike of the Wuhan strain. Only in-frame clones appear in the TCRdb table, and some are missing; sequencing was by immunoSEQ multiplex PCR. The profile shows hundreds of thousands of clones, roughly 90% of them singletons.

The sequence derives from a person aged 18-65 years who received the Ad26.COV2.S COVID-19 vaccine or a placebo. The specimen was peripheral blood, collected in a trial of Ad26.COV2.S vaccine versus placebo. The chain has TRBV4-1 and TRBJ2-1, with TRBD2 matching 7 bases. The CDR3 reads CASRREIGVYNEQFF. CDR3 DNA: TGCGCCAGCAGGCGGGAGATAGGGGTCTACAATGAGCAGTTCTTC.